A selection of T cell receptor beta chains follows, all from one sample in a study of cytomegalovirus exposure and HLA in healthy donors. The data were produced by immunoSEQ multiplex PCR, yet TCRdb's version contains in-frame clones alone and is incomplete. Among about 200,000 clones, about 90% were seen once, and the ten largest hold 1.3%. Input material: PBMCs. Source of these receptors: a man between 25 and 39 years old in good health and CMV-seronegative. CDR3s include the opening cysteine and the closing phenylalanine or tryptophan. A D gene is named only where the DNA matches it firmly. The listing skips clone size in some rows; elsewhere it reads once, few, many or a size class.

clone size | J gene | V gene | D gene | CDR3 protein | CDR3 DNA
NA | TRBJ2-5 | TRBV15 | TRBD1 | CATSRQGAGETQYF | TGTGCCACCAGCAGACAGGGGGCGGGAGAGACCCAGTACTTC
once | TRBJ2-7 | TRBV28 | NA | CASSPGQFHGSYEQYF | TGTGCCAGCAGCCCCGGACAGTTTCATGGCTCCTACGAGCAGTACTTC
NA | TRBJ2-5 | TRBV5-4 | NA | CASSLTGIGVQETQYF | TGTGCCAGCAGCCTAACAGGGATTGGGGTTCAAGAGACCCAGTACTTC
few | TRBJ2-6 | TRBV4-2 | NA | CASSQEGSSGANVLTF | TGTGCCAGCAGCCAAGAGGGCAGCTCTGGGGCCAACGTCCTGACTTTC
NA | TRBJ1-5 | TRBV13 | TRBD1 | CASSWDRGYRSNQPQHF | TGTGCCAGCAGCTGGGACAGGGGGTATCGCAGCAATCAGCCCCAGCATTTT
NA | TRBJ2-1 | TRBV11-2 | NA | CASSRSRVNEQFF | TGTGCCAGCAGCAGGAGCAGGGTGAATGAGCAGTTCTTC
NA | TRBJ1-4 | TRBV5-1 | NA | CVSSLGGFATNEKLFF | TGCGTCAGCAGCTTGGGCGGATTTGCAACTAATGAAAAACTGTTTTTT
few | TRBJ2-7 | TRBV15 | TRBD1 | CATSRGDRVYEQYF | TGTGCCACCAGCAGAGGGGACAGGGTCTACGAGCAGTACTTC
NA | TRBJ1-6 | TRBV9 | TRBD1 | CASKGDRGLNSPLHF | TGTGCCAGCAAAGGGGACAGGGGGCTTAATTCACCCCTCCACTTT
NA | TRBJ2-7 | TRBV7-8 | TRBD1 | CASSRGQSSYEQYF | TGTGCCAGCAGCAGGGGACAGTCCTCCTACGAGCAGTACTTC
NA | TRBJ1-1 | TRBV6-5 | NA | CATHYARGNTEAFF | TGTGCCACCCACTACGCAAGAGGGAACACTGAAGCTTTCTTT
medium-sized | TRBJ1-2 | TRBV4-2 | NA | CASSQEVGYAVEDYGYTF | TGTGCCAGCAGCCAAGAAGTCGGATATGCGGTTGAGGACTATGGCTACACCTTC
NA | TRBJ1-5 | TRBV10-2 | NA | CASRGDMASNQPQHF | TGCGCCAGCAGGGGGGACATGGCTAGCAATCAGCCCCAGCATTTT
NA | TRBJ2-4 | TRBV5-1 | TRBD2 | CATREGSKNIQYF | TGCGCCACCAGGGAGGGTTCCAAAAACATTCAGTACTTC
NA | TRBJ2-3 | TRBV6-5 | NA | CASSYSSSGPQDTQYF | TGTGCCAGCAGTTACTCGAGTTCTGGGCCGCAAGATACGCAGTATTTT
NA | TRBJ1-4 | TRBV7-2 | NA | CASRPTGRGEKLFF | TGTGCCAGCAGGCCCACAGGGAGGGGTGAAAAACTGTTTTTT
NA | TRBJ1-2 | TRBV6-5 | NA | CASSYSKRGSDGYTF | TGTGCCAGCAGTTACTCGAAAAGGGGGTCTGATGGCTACACCTTC
NA | TRBJ2-2 | TRBV27 | NA | CAPPPKIRNTGELFF | TGTGCTCCCCCCCCTAAAATAAGGAACACCGGGGAGCTGTTTTTT
few | TRBJ2-1 | TRBV7-9 | NA | CASSQTTSSYNEQFF | TGTGCCAGCAGCCAAACGACTAGCTCCTACAATGAGCAGTTCTTC
NA | TRBJ2-2 | TRBV5-4 | TRBD2 | CASSSLAGGRTGELFF | TGTGCCAGCAGTTCTCTAGCGGGAGGGCGCACCGGGGAGCTGTTTTTT
NA | TRBJ1-6 | TRBV28 | NA | CASRGRGSTGYNSPLHF | TGTGCCAGCAGGGGTCGGGGGTCGACGGGGTATAATTCACCCCTCCACTTT
NA | TRBJ2-7 | TRBV6-1 | TRBD2 | CASSEILAAGIYEQYF | TGTGCCAGCAGTGAAATACTAGCGGCGGGCATCTACGAGCAGTACTTC
NA | TRBJ2-5 | TRBV27 | NA | CASSLYGGRETQYF | TGTGCCAGCAGTTTATATGGGGGCAGGGAGACCCAGTACTTC
NA | TRBJ2-1 | TRBV7-8 | NA | CASSLGGVGVRRNEQFF | TGTGCCAGCAGCTTAGGGGGAGTGGGAGTTAGGCGGAATGAGCAGTTCTTC
many | TRBJ1-3 | TRBV6-1 | NA | CASWTPGNTIYF | TGTGCCAGCTGGACACCCGGTAACACCATATATTTT
NA | TRBJ1-2 | TRBV28 | NA | CASSLEHTANYGYTF | TGTGCCAGCAGTTTGGAACATACAGCAAACTATGGCTACACCTTC
NA | TRBJ1-2 | TRBV7-2 | TRBD1 | CASSPPTGFGYTF | TGTGCCAGCAGCCCACCGACAGGGTTTGGCTACACCTTC